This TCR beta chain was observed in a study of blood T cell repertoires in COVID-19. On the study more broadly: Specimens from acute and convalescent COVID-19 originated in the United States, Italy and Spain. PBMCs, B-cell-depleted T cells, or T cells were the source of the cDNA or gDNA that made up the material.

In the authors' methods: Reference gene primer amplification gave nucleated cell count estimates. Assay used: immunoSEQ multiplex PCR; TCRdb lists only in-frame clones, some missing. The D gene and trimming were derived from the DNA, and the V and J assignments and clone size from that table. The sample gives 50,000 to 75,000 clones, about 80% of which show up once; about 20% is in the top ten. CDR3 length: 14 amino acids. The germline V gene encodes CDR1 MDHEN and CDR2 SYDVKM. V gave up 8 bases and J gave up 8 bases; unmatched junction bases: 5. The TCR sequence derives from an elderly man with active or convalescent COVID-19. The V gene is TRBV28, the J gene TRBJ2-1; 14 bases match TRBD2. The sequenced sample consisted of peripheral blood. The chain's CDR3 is CASGGTSGSYEQFF. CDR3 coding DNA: TGTGCCAGCGGCGGGACTAGCGGGAGCTATGAGCAGTTCTTC.